Listed below are T cell receptor beta chains from one sample, sequenced in a study of blood T cell repertoires in COVID-19. TCRdb's copy holds only in-frame clones and misses some; the assay was immunoSEQ multiplex PCR. The sample records 140,000 or so clones, around 85% being singletons. Sequencing was performed on peripheral blood. These receptors were obtained from an elderly woman with acute or convalescent COVID-19. CDR3s include the opening cysteine and the closing phenylalanine or tryptophan. D genes are given only for firm matches. Only some rows state a clone size, as once, few, many or a class for expanded clones.

j_gene | abundance | v_gene | d_gene | CDR3nt | CDR3aa
TRBJ2-3 | once | TRBV7-9 | NA | TGTGCCAGCAGCTTTGTCGGGAGCCCAGATACGCAGTATTTT | CASSFVGSPDTQYF
TRBJ1-2 | few | TRBV29-1 | NA | TGCAGCGTTGGAGGGATCTATGGCTACACCTTC | CSVGGIYGYTF
TRBJ1-5 | NA | TRBV6-5 | TRBD1 | TGTGCCAGCAGCATGACAGGGGAGGGGCAGCCCCAGCATTTT | CASSMTGEGQPQHF
TRBJ1-1 | NA | TRBV6-5 | NA | TGTGCCAGCAGCTATCGCCAGACAGTGAACACTGAAGCTTTCTTT | CASSYRQTVNTEAFF
TRBJ2-5 | NA | TRBV5-1 | NA | TGCGCCAGCAGCGTCGGCCAAGAGACCCAGTACTTC | CASSVGQETQYF
TRBJ1-3 | once | TRBV19 | NA | TGTGCCAGTAGTACCCAGGGGACCCGCTCTGGAAACACCATATATTTT | CASSTQGTRSGNTIYF
TRBJ1-3 | NA | TRBV9 | NA | TGTGCCAGCAGCGTTGCAGCAGGTCGAAACACCATATATTTT | CASSVAAGRNTIYF
TRBJ1-3 | few | TRBV7-9 | TRBD1 | TGTGCCAGCAGCCCCATACCGGGACAGGGCGATTTTGGTGGAAACACCATATATTTT | CASSPIPGQGDFGGNTIYF
TRBJ1-2 | few | TRBV5-4 | NA | TGTGCCAGCAGCTCCCCGGGACTGGATTGGGGCTACACCTTC | CASSSPGLDWGYTF
TRBJ1-2 | NA | TRBV11-2 | NA | TGTGCCAGCAGCTCAATTCTCGCGGGGGGCTACACCTTC | CASSSILAGGYTF
TRBJ2-1 | NA | TRBV27 | TRBD1 | TGTGCCAGCAGTTTAGACAGGGGGCAATACAATGAGCAGTTCTTC | CASSLDRGQYNEQFF
TRBJ2-5 | NA | TRBV7-3 | TRBD1 | TGTGCCAGCAGCGAGACAGGGGGGTCCGGGACCCAGTACTTC | CASSETGGSGTQYF
TRBJ1-5 | NA | TRBV12-3/TRBV12-4 | NA | TGTGCCAGCAGTTGGGCCGTCGGGGAAGCCCAGCATTTT | CASSWAVGEAQHF
TRBJ2-1 | NA | TRBV6-4 | NA | TGTGCCAGCAGTGACAGGGCTAGCTTCCACTTGGATGAGCAGTTCTTC | CASSDRASFHLDEQFF
TRBJ1-5 | NA | TRBV7-2 | TRBD1 | TGTGCCAGCAGCCAGGGGGGCGGGCTTGGGAATCAGCCCCAGCATTTT | CASSQGGGLGNQPQHF
TRBJ1-4 | NA | TRBV27 | NA | TGTGCCAGCAGTCCAGGGACAACTAATGAAAAACTGTTTTTT | CASSPGTTNEKLFF
TRBJ1-5 | NA | TRBV30 | NA | TGTGCCTGGAGTGGGCTACTGGGGGCGGGTCAGCCCCAGCATTTT | CAWSGLLGAGQPQHF
TRBJ1-5 | NA | TRBV5-5 | NA | TGTGCCAGCAGCTTGGAGGGGGGGGGTCAGCCCCAGCATTTT | CASSLEGGGQPQHF
TRBJ1-1 | NA | TRBV2 | NA | TGTGCCAGCCTCGGAGTCGAAAGCCCAGAGCGAGCTTTCTTT | CASLGVESPERAFF
TRBJ1-5 | few | TRBV6-5 | TRBD1 | TGTGCCAGCAGACAGACAGGGATGGGACATCAGCCCCAGCATTTT | CASRQTGMGHQPQHF
TRBJ2-7 | NA | TRBV5-1 | TRBD1 | TGCGCCAGCAGCTTAGGGACAGGGTCAAGCGAGCAGTACTTC | CASSLGTGSSEQYF
TRBJ2-3 | few | TRBV30 | NA | TGTGCCTGGAGTCAGGGTCGGGGCACAGATACGCAGTATTTT | CAWSQGRGTDTQYF
TRBJ1-2 | NA | TRBV5-1 | TRBD1 | TGCGCCAGCAGTTTCGACAGGGGCTATGGCTACACCTTC | CASSFDRGYGYTF
TRBJ1-1 | NA | TRBV7-2 | NA | TGTGCCAGCAGCCCCCCATTGGTGGCGTTAGGAGACACTGAAGCTTTCTTT | CASSPPLVALGDTEAFF
TRBJ2-5 | NA | TRBV18 | NA | TGTGCCAGCTCACCCCCAGTCCTAGAGACCCAGTACTTC | CASSPPVLETQYF
TRBJ2-7 | NA | TRBV20-1 | TRBD1 | TGCAGTGCTGCGACAGGGGGAAAGCAGTACTTC | CSAATGGKQYF
TRBJ1-6 | NA | TRBV2 | NA | TGTGCCAGCAGTCTGAACAGGTGGTATTCACCCCTCCACTTT | CASSLNRWYSPLHF
TRBJ1-5 | NA | TRBV5-5 | TRBD1 | TGTGCCAGCAGCTGGACAGGGGATCAGCCCCAGCATTTT | CASSWTGDQPQHF
TRBJ2-1 | NA | TRBV11-2 | TRBD2 | TGTGCCAGCAGCTTAGGGCCTAGCGGGGGGCACAATGAGCAGTTCTTC | CASSLGPSGGHNEQFF
TRBJ1-1 | few | TRBV7-9 | NA | TGTGCCAGCACCTCACAAGCTGAAGCTTTCTTT | CASTSQAEAFF
TRBJ2-3 | NA | TRBV7-2 | TRBD1 | TGTGCCAGCAGCCGGGACAGGGGCTACGATACGCAGTATTTT | CASSRDRGYDTQYF
TRBJ1-2 | once | TRBV6-5 | NA | TGTGCCAGCAGTCCACTTCGGGGAGGAGGCTACACCTTC | CASSPLRGGGYTF
TRBJ2-5 | NA | TRBV15 | TRBD1 | TGTGCCACCAGCGGGACAATTGGACAGGGAGAGACCCAGTACTTC | CATSGTIGQGETQYF
TRBJ1-1 | once | TRBV6-2/TRBV6-3 | NA | TGTGCCAGCAGCCGCGCAGGGTATGCGAACACTGAAGCTTTCTTT | CASSRAGYANTEAFF
TRBJ2-1 | NA | TRBV7-9 | TRBD2 | TGTGCCAGCAGCGTATCGAGCGGGGGGGCTCACGCTTCCTACAATGAGCAGTTCTTC | CASSVSSGGAHASYNEQFF
TRBJ1-4 | NA | TRBV9 | NA | TGTGCCAGCAGCGTAGGGCAGTCAGTTGGTGAAAAACTGTTTTTT | CASSVGQSVGEKLFF
TRBJ2-7 | NA | TRBV27 | TRBD1 | TGTGCCAGCAGCCGGACAGGAGGCTCCTACGAGCAGTACTTC | CASSRTGGSYEQYF
TRBJ2-1 | NA | TRBV9 | NA | TGTGCCAGCAGCGTAGGTACAGGGAATTACAATGAGCAGTTCTTC | CASSVGTGNYNEQFF
TRBJ2-7 | NA | TRBV12-3/TRBV12-4 | NA | TGTGCCAGCAGTGTCTCGGACAGTCGGCAGTACTTC | CASSVSDSRQYF
TRBJ2-3 | NA | TRBV27 | TRBD2 | TGTGCCAGCACAGCGGGGGGGCTCGATACGCAGTATTTT | CASTAGGLDTQYF
TRBJ1-2 | NA | TRBV30 | NA | TGTGCCTGGACCGCCGGACAGTTCTATGGCTACACCTTC | CAWTAGQFYGYTF
TRBJ1-1 | few | TRBV11-3 | NA | TGTGCCAGCAGCTCCCAGGGGAACACTGAAGCTTTCTTT | CASSSQGNTEAFF
TRBJ2-7 | NA | TRBV6-6 | TRBD1 | TGTGCCAGCAGCTACGAAGACAGGGTTTACGAGCAGTACTTC | CASSYEDRVYEQYF
TRBJ1-2 | NA | TRBV4-2 | NA | TGTGCCAGCAGCCTCCGACCCGGCCAGGCAGAAGGCTACACCTTC | CASSLRPGQAEGYTF
TRBJ1-3 | NA | TRBV6-5 | TRBD1 | TGTGCCAGCAATTCAGCGGACAGGGGAGACACCATATATTTT | CASNSADRGDTIYF
TRBJ2-3 | NA | TRBV30 | TRBD2 | TGTGCCTGGAGTGATCCCACCGGGACTAGCGGGGGGGCAGATACGCAGTATTTT | CAWSDPTGTSGGADTQYF
TRBJ1-2 | NA | TRBV2 | NA | TGTGCCAGCAGAAAGGGGGGGAACTATGGCTACACCTTC | CASRKGGNYGYTF
TRBJ1-5 | few | TRBV7-6 | NA | TGTGCCAGCAGCTTAGTTGCACAGGGAGCAAATCAGCCCCAGCATTTT | CASSLVAQGANQPQHF
TRBJ1-2 | NA | TRBV6-5 | NA | TGTGCCAGCAGTTACGTCCGAGCTAACTATGGCTACACCTTC | CASSYVRANYGYTF
TRBJ2-5 | once | TRBV23-1 | TRBD1 | TGCGCCAGCAGTCAACAGGGGGCGGGGGAGACCCAGTACTTC | CASSQQGAGETQYF
TRBJ2-3 | NA | TRBV29-1 | NA | TGCAGCGTTGACCGGGAGAGGACAGGATCGTATTTT | CSVDRERTGSYF
TRBJ2-4 | NA | TRBV7-8 | TRBD1 | TGTGCCAGCAGCTTAGGGGACAGTTGGTACTTC | CASSLGDSWYF
TRBJ2-2 | NA | TRBV6-2/TRBV6-3 | NA | TGTGCCAGCAGCCGTTCAGCCGGGGAGCTGTTTTTT | CASSRSAGELFF
TRBJ1-2 | NA | TRBV24-1 | NA | TGTGCCACCAGTGATACTACAGGCTATGGCTACACCTTC | CATSDTTGYGYTF
TRBJ2-3 | NA | TRBV7-3 | TRBD2 | TGTGCCAGCAGCTTAGGGGGGACTAGCGGGCCAAGGGATACGCAGTATTTT | CASSLGGTSGPRDTQYF
TRBJ1-1 | NA | TRBV7-3 | NA | TGTGCCAGCAGCTTTCAAGCCGGCACTGAAGCTTTCTTT | CASSFQAGTEAFF